These 24 T cell receptor beta chains came from one sample sequenced in a study of blood T cell repertoires in COVID-19. Sequencing used immunoSEQ multiplex PCR; TCRdb keeps in-frame clones, though not all of them. The sample includes 240,000 or so clones, roughly 86% of them seen just once. The sequencing sample was made of peripheral blood. The source is a woman between 65 and 79 years old with active or convalescent COVID-19.

V is TRBV29-1 and J is TRBJ1-4; 10 positions agree with TRBD1. Trimming cost V 5 bases and J 5 bases; bases outside gene matches: 2. There are 13 residues in the CDR3. CDR1 and CDR2 (germline): SQVTM, ANQGSEA. The CDR3 region is CSVRDRGNEKLFF. The CDR3 nucleotides are TGCAGCGTTCGGGACAGGGGAAATGAAAAACTGTTTTTT. Drawing the rest from reference TRBV29-1 and TRBJ1-4, the complete variable domain is SAVISQKPSRDICQRGTSLTIQCQVDSQVTMMFWYRQQPGQSLTLIATANQGSEATYESGFVIDKFPISRPNLTFSTLTVSNMSPEDSSIYLCSVRDRGNEKLFFGSGTQLSVL.

The V and J genes are TRBV4-3 and TRBJ1-4, with D perhaps matching TRBD1 (6 bases). The CDR3 covers 17 residues. The germline V and J ends were trimmed by 1 base and 8 bases, with 20 bases remaining between them. Per the germline V gene, CDR1 is LGHNA and CDR2 is YSLEER. The CDR3 here is CASSQGPLRDTREKLFF. The DNA for the CDR3 is TGCGCCAGCAGCCAAGGTCCCCTCCGGGACACGAGGGAAAAACTGTTTTTT.

DNA of the CDR3: TGTGCCAGCAGTTCGCAGGGGGCGAGGCAGCCCCAGCATTTT. This translates into CASSSQGARQPQHF. This rearrangement joins TRBV6-2 or TRBV6-3 to TRBJ1-5; 8 bases are a match to TRBD1. Germline lookup yields CDR1 MNHEY and CDR2 SVGEGT. The CDR3 covers 14 residues. Unmatched junction bases numbered 6, after V lost 4 bases and J lost 7 bases.

The V and J genes are TRBV20-1 and TRBJ2-5, with D perhaps TRBD1 (7 bases). CDR1 and CDR2 from the germline V gene are DFQATT and SNEGSKA (reference sequence). V gave up 3 bases and J gave up 4 bases, with 12 bases separating them. The CDR3 is 13 residues long. DNA for the CDR3: TGCAGTGCTAGTAGACAGGGAGGAGAGACCCAGTACTTC. Its protein is CSASRQGGETQYF.

For the CDR3, the DNA is TGTGCCAGCAGCCCCTCTCGGACAGGGTATGGCTACACCTTC. Translation gives CASSPSRTGYGYTF. The V and J genes are TRBV6-6 and TRBJ1-2, with TRBD1 matching 8 bases. The CDR3 sequence is 14 residues long. Germline lookup yields CDR1 MNHNY and CDR2 SVGAGI (reference sequence). Trimming cost V 6 bases and J 5 bases; bases outside gene matches: 8.

V is TRBV7-6 and J is TRBJ1-1; D is ambiguous. CDR1 and CDR2 (germline): SGHVS, FNYEAQ. V was cut by 5 bases and J by 1 base, with 17 bases left in between. The CDR3 sequence is 16 residues long. The CDR3: CASSIGSPSTNTEAFF. The CDR3 region has the DNA TGTGCCAGCAGCATTGGGAGTCCAAGTACGAACACTGAAGCTTTCTTT.

The rearrangement links TRBV5-4 to TRBJ1-1; a possible D gene is TRBD1 (5 bases). The CDR3 covers 15 residues. The germline CDR1 and CDR2 sequences are SGHNT and YYREEE (reference sequence). Trimming stripped 2 bases from V and 0 bases from J, with 11 bases between. This CDR3 reads CASSLLQGMNTEAFF. The CDR3 DNA follows: TGTGCCAGCAGCTTACTTCAGGGCATGAACACTGAAGCTTTCTTT.

The rearrangement links TRBV27 to TRBJ1-1; no firm D call. This CDR3 is 11 amino acids long. Deletions cut 6 bases from V and 4 bases from J, with 6 bases between. From germline, CDR1 is MNHEY and CDR2 SMNVEV (reference sequence). As DNA, the CDR3 is TGTGCCAGCAGGAGAAGCACTGAAGCTTTCTTT. Translation gives CASRRSTEAFF.

The chain couples TRBV29-1 to TRBJ2-7; 7 nucleotides align to TRBD2. Germline V gives CDR1 SQVTM, CDR2 ANQGSEA. The CDR3 is 13 residues long. The ends lost 5 bases at V and 0 bases at J; junction bases unmatched: 4. The CDR3 protein is CSVRGVHSYEQYF. CDR3 DNA: TGCAGCGTTCGGGGGGTTCACTCCTACGAGCAGTACTTC.

The chain uses TRBV2 and TRBJ1-1, with D maybe TRBD1 (5 bases). The CDR3 consists of 14 residues. The ends were cut back, 3 bases at V and 2 bases at J, with 10 bases in the middle. The V gene's germline CDR1 is SNHLY and CDR2 FYNNEI. Here the CDR3 reads CASSDATANTEAFF. Here the CDR3 DNA reads TGTGCCAGCAGTGACGCGACAGCAAACACTGAAGCTTTCTTT. The full variable domain, in which reference TRBV2 and TRBJ1-1 provide the parts outside the CDR3, is EPEVTQTPSHQVTQMGQEVILRCVPISNHLYFYWYRQILGQKVEFLVSFYNNEISEKSEIFDDQFSVERPDGSNFTLKIRSTKLEDSAMYFCASSDATANTEAFFGQGTRLTVV.

This chain joins TRBV7-3 and TRBJ1-6, with a tentative D call TRBD1 (6 bases). V lost 3 bases, J lost 7 bases, and 10 bases lay in between. The CDR3 covers 14 residues. Germline values: CDR1 SGHTA, CDR2 FQGTGA. CDR3 DNA: TGTGCCAGCAGCTTTCAGGGGCGAAATTCACCCCTCCACTTT. Translating it yields CASSFQGRNSPLHF. Together with reference TRBV7-3 and TRBJ1-6, the CDR3 gives the full variable domain: GAGVSQTPSNKVTEKGKYVELRCDPISGHTALYWYRQSLGQGPEFLIYFQGTGAADDSGLPNDRFFAVRPEGSVSTLKIQRTERGDSAVYLCASSFQGRNSPLHFGNGTRLTVT.

In nucleotides, the CDR3 is TGCGCCAGCAGCCAAGAAACAGGGGGCACCTACGAGCAGTACTTC. Its translation: CASSQETGGTYEQYF. This rearrangement joins TRBV4-1 to TRBJ2-7; 9 positions match TRBD1. The CDR3 sequence is 15 residues long. V was clipped by 0 bases and J by 2 bases; unmatched bases: 2. Germline CDR1 reads MGHRA; CDR2 reads YSYEKL.

The rearrangement uses TRBV6-5 and TRBJ1-2; possibly TRBD1 for D (5 bases). This CDR3 comprises 14 residues. The V gene lost 7 bases and the J gene lost 2 bases, with 14 bases spanning the gap. Germline CDR1 reads MNHEY; CDR2 reads SVGAGI. DNA for the CDR3: TGTGCCAGCATCAAGGGGCAGGGAAACTATGGCTACACCTTC. It is translated as CASIKGQGNYGYTF.

This chain's CDR3 is CASSLRGNSPLHF. CDR3 in DNA: TGTGCCAGCAGCTTAAGGGGTAATTCACCCCTCCACTTT. This chain links TRBV7-9 with TRBJ1-6; maybe TRBD1 (5 bases). Germline lookup yields CDR1 SEHNR and CDR2 FQNEAQ (reference sequence). The CDR3 has 13 amino acids. Trimming removed 2 bases from V and 6 bases from J, with 5 bases in between.

A few counts support this clone. In DNA, the CDR3 is TGTGCCAGCAATGCCGACAGGGCCACTGAAGCTTTCTTT. Its protein is CASNADRATEAFF. The chain carries TRBV12-3 or TRBV12-4 and TRBJ1-1; the match to TRBD1 covers 7 bases. CDR3 length equals 13 residues. Unmatched junction bases numbered 6, after V lost 7 bases and J lost 4 bases.

The V gene is TRBV6-5, the J gene TRBJ2-7, with D perhaps TRBD1 (5 bases). The CDR3 length is 15 residues. The germline V gene encodes CDR1 MNHEY and CDR2 SVGAGI. V shed 6 bases and J shed 6 bases, with 21 bases lying between them. The CDR3 region is CASRSDSGSRSEQYF. The DNA for the CDR3 is TGTGCCAGCAGGAGTGACAGTGGTAGTAGAAGCGAGCAGTACTTC.

The V call is TRBV19, the J call TRBJ1-5; D ambiguous. CDR3 length: 12 amino acids. V shed 6 bases and J shed 10 bases, with 13 bases lying between them. Germline V gene data show CDR1 as LNHDA and CDR2 as SQIVND (reference sequence). The CDR3 here is CASSRPSRPQHF. Written as DNA, the CDR3 is TGTGCCAGTAGCCGCCCTAGCCGTCCCCAGCATTTT.

The chain uses TRBV5-1 and TRBJ2-4; 12 positions match TRBD2. Germline V gene data show CDR1 as SGHRS and CDR2 as YFSETQ. The CDR3 loop spans 15 amino acids. Trimming cost V 4 bases and J 6 bases; bases outside gene matches: 5. The CDR3 region is CASSGLAGPLNIQYF. The CDR3 DNA reads as TGCGCCAGCAGCGGACTAGCGGGGCCTTTAAACATTCAGTACTTC.

J is TRBJ1-1 and V is TRBV6-5; no reliable D call. In germline, CDR1 is MNHEY, CDR2 SVGAGI. CDR3 length equals 13 residues. V lost 5 bases and J lost 3, with 10 bases in between. The CDR3 is CASSRRRDTEAFF. The DNA for the CDR3 is TGTGCCAGCAGTAGACGGCGGGACACTGAAGCTTTCTTT.

This clone was seen only once. The chain links TRBV7-9 to TRBJ1-6; D ambiguous. Germline CDR1 and CDR2: SEHNR and FQNEAQ (reference sequence). The CDR3 loop spans 19 amino acids. V lost 1 base and J lost 9, with 25 bases in between. The CDR3 sequence is CASSLEGTVPQTFLSPLHF. For the CDR3, the DNA is TGTGCCAGCAGCTTAGAAGGTACAGTTCCCCAGACCTTTCTTTCACCCCTCCACTTT.

The chain has TRBV10-3 and TRBJ1-1; D is possibly TRBD1 (5 bases). The CDR3 runs to 15 residues. Germline CDR1 and CDR2: ENHRY and SYGVKD. The germline V and J ends were trimmed by 2 bases and 1 base, with 11 bases remaining between them. This CDR3 reads CAISEGKGKNTEAFF. In DNA form, the CDR3 reads TGTGCCATCAGTGAGGGTAAGGGGAAGAACACTGAAGCTTTCTTT.

The chain is built from TRBV11-3 and TRBJ1-1; D gene ambiguous. The germline gives CDR1 SGHNT, CDR2 YENEEA. V was shortened by 4 bases and J by 5 bases, with 14 bases between the two germline ends. This CDR3 contains 14 residues. CDR3 protein: CASSSGQGDTEAFF. The DNA for the CDR3 is TGTGCCAGCAGCTCAGGTCAAGGTGATACTGAAGCTTTCTTT.

A few counts support this clone. The V call is TRBV3-1 (or the pseudogene TRBV3-2), the J call TRBJ1-5; D may be TRBD1 (6 bases). CDR1 is LGHDT and CDR2 is YNNKEL in the germline V gene (reference sequence). This CDR3 spans 15 amino acids. Trimming took off 0 bases at V and 8 bases at J, with 14 bases between the two ends. The CDR3 bases are TGTGCCAGCAGCCAAGACGGGGGGCCCTGGGAGCCCCAGCATTTT. Its translation is CASSQDGGPWEPQHF.

The chain is built from TRBV4-2 and TRBJ2-2, with TRBD1 identical over 7 bases. This CDR3 spans 17 amino acids. Trimming took 0 bases from V and 0 from J; bases not matched to a gene: 4. The germline V gene encodes CDR1 LGHNA and CDR2 YNFKEQ. CDR3 DNA: TGTGCCAGCAGCCAAGATCTAGGGGGCACGAACACCGGGGAGCTGTTTTTT. It yields the protein CASSQDLGGTNTGELFF.